The 3 T cell receptor beta chains listed next were all sequenced from one sample in a study of T cell responses to AZD1222 COVID-19 vaccine. Assay used: immunoSEQ multiplex PCR; TCRdb lists only in-frame clones, some missing. The sample lists around 150,000 clones, 90% occurring once. Here the sequenced sample was peripheral blood, taken on day 0 of AZD1222 vaccination. The receptors here all came from an adult in good health.

The gene calls are TRBV5-1 and TRBJ2-7, with TRBD2 matching over 9 bases. This CDR3 is 17 amino acids long. The junction had 9 bases not matched to a gene; V was cut back by 0 bases and J by 2 bases. The germline V gene encodes CDR1 SGHRS and CDR2 YFSETQ. CDR3 sequence reads: CASSLAGGGASPYEQYF. The CDR3 DNA sequence: TGCGCCAGCAGCTTGGCCGGCGGGGGGGCCTCTCCCTACGAGCAGTACTTC.

The chain has TRBV7-3 and TRBJ2-3, with TRBD2 as a possible D gene (5 bases). CDR1 SGHTA and CDR2 FQGTGA come from the germline V gene. Trimming shortened V by 5 bases and J by 7 bases, and 16 bases separated the two germline ends. The CDR3 runs to 14 residues. CDR3 residues: CASSLASSHNTQYF. The CDR3 DNA sequence: TGTGCCAGCAGCCTAGCCTCCTCCCACAATACGCAGTATTTT.

This chain joins TRBV18 and TRBJ2-7; tentative D call: TRBD2 (6 bases). V lost 3 bases to trimming and J lost 7 bases, with 13 bases between them. The CDR3 is made up of 13 amino acids. CDR1 is KGHSH and CDR2 is LQKENI in the germline V gene. CDR3 sequence (DNA): TGTGCCAGCTCACCGAAGGGACTTTCAGAGCAGTACTTC. This gives the protein CASSPKGLSEQYF.